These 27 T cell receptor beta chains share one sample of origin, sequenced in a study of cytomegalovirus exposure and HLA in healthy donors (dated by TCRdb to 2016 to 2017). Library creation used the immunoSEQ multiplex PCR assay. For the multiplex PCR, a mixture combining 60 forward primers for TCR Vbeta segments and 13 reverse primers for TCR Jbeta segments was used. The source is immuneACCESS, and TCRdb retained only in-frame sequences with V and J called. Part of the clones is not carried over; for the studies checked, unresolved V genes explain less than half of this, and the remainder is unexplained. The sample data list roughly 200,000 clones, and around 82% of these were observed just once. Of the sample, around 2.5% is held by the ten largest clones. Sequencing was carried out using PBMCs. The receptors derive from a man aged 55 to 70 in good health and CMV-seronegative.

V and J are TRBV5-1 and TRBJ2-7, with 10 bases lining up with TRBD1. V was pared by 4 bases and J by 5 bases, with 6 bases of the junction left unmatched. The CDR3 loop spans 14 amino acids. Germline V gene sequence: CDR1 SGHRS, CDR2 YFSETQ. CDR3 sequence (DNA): TGCGCCAGCAGCGCGACAGGGGGCACCCACGAGCAGTACTTC. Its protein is CASSATGGTHEQYF.

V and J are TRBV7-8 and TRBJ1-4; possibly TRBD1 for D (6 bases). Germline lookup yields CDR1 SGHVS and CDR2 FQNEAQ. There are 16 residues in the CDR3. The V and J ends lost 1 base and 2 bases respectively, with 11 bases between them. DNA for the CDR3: TGTGCCAGCAGCTTAGAGGGGGGGCCGACTAATGAAAAACTGTTTTTT. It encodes CASSLEGGPTNEKLFF.

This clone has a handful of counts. The CDR3 sequence: CASSQGGFGNQPQHF. Written as DNA, the CDR3 is TGCGCCAGCAGCCAAGGAGGGTTCGGCAATCAGCCCCAGCATTTT. The chain is built from TRBV4-1 and TRBJ1-5; D not certain. This CDR3 contains 15 residues. With 1 base removed from V and 2 bases from J, the gap between germline ends came to 9 bases. Germline assignment: CDR1 MGHRA and CDR2 YSYEKL.

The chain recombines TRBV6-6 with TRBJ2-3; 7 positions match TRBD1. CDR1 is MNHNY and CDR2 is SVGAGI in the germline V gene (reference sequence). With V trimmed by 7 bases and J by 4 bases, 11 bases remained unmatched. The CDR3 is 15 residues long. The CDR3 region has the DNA TGTGCCAGCACCGTCTCTCCTACAGGGGCAGATACGCAGTATTTT. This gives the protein CASTVSPTGADTQYF.

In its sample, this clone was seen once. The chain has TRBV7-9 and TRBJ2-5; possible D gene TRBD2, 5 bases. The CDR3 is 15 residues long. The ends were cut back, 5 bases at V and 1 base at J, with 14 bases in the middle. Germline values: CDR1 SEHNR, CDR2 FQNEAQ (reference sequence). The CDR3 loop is CASSPRRGLQETQYF. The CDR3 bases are TGTGCCAGCAGCCCCCGCCGGGGTCTCCAAGAGACCCAGTACTTC.

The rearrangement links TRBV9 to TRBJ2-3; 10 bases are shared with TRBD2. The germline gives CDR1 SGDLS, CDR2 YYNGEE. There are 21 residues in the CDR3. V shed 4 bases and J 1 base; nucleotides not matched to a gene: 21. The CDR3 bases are TGTGCCAGCAGCTCACCCTGGGGGAGGTCTAGCGGGAGTACGGGCACAGATACGCAGTATTTT. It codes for CASSSPWGRSSGSTGTDTQYF. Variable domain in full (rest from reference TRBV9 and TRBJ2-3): DSGVTQTPKHLITATGQRVTLRCSPRSGDLSVYWYQQSLDQGLQFLIQYYNGEERAKGNILERFSAQQFPDLHSELNLSSLELGDSALYFCASSSPWGRSSGSTGTDTQYFGPGTRLTVL.

The CDR3 region is CASSLEGAAMFF. The CDR3 region has the DNA TGTGCCAGCAGTTTGGAGGGGGCTGCTATGTTCTTC. The chain is built from TRBV27 and TRBJ2-1; TRBD1 is a possible D gene (7 bases). CDR3 length: 12 amino acids. V gave up 3 bases and J gave up 15 bases, with 15 bases separating them. CDR1 is MNHEY, CDR2 SMNVEV, per germline (reference sequence).

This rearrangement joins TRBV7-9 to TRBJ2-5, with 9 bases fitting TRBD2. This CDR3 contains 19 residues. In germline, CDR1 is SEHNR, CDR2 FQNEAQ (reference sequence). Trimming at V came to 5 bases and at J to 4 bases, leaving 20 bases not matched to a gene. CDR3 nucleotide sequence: TGTGCCAGCAGCCTCTCTGGTCGCGGGAGGGCCGCGGTTTTAGAGACCCAGTACTTC. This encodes CASSLSGRGRAAVLETQYF. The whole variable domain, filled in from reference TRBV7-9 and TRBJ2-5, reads DTGVSQNPRHKITKRGQNVTFRCDPISEHNRLYWYRQTLGQGPEFLTYFQNEAQLEKSRLLSDRFSAERPKGSFSTLEIQRTEQGDSAMYLCASSLSGRGRAAVLETQYFGPGTRLLVL.

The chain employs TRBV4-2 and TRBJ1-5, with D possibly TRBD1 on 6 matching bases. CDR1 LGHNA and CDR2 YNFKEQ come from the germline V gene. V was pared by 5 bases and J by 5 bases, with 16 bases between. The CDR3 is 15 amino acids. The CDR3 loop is CASSASGTQDQPQHF. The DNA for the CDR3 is TGTGCCAGCAGCGCCTCCGGGACACAAGATCAGCCCCAGCATTTT.

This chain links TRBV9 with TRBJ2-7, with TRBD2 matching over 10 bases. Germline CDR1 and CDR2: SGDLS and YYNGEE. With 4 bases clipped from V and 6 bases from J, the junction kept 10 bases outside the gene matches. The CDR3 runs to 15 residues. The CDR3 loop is CASSTGLAASSEQYF. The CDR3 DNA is TGTGCCAGCAGCACCGGACTAGCGGCTTCATCCGAGCAGTACTTC.

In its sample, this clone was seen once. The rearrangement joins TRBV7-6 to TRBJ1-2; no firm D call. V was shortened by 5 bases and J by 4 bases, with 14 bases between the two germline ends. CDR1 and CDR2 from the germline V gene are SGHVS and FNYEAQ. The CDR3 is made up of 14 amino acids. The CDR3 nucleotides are TGTGCCAGCAGCCCCAGCCCGTCGGGCTATGGCTACACCTTC. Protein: CASSPSPSGYGYTF.

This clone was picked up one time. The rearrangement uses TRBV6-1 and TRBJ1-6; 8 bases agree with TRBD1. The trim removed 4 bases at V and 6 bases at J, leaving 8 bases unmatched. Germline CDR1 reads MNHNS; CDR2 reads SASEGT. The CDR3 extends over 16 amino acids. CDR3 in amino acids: CASSGQRTGPNSPLHF. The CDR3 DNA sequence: TGTGCCAGCAGTGGACAACGGACAGGGCCTAATTCACCCCTCCACTTT.

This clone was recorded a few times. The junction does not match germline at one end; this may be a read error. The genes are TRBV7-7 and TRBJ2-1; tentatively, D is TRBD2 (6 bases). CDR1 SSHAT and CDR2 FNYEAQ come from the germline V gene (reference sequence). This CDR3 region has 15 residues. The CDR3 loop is CASSLAAGSGNEQFF. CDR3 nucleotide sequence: TGTGCTAGCAGCTTAGCCGCTGGAAGCGGGAATGAGCAGTTCTTC.

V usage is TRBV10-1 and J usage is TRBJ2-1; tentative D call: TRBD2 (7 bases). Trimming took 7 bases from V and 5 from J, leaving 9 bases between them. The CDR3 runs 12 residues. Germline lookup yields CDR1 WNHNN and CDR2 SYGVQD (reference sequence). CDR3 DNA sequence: TGCGCCAGCAAGGGGGGGAACAATGAGCAGTTCTTC. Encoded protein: CASKGGNNEQFF.

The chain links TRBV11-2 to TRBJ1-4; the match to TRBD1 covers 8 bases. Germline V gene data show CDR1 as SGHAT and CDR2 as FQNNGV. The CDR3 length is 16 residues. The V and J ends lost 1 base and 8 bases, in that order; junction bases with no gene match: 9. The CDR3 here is CASSLGQQGEGEKLFF. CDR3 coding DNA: TGTGCCAGCAGCTTAGGACAACAGGGGGAAGGGGAAAAACTGTTTTTT.

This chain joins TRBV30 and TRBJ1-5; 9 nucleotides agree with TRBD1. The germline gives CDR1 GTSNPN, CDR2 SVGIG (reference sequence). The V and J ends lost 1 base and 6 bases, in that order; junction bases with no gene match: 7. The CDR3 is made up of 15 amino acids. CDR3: CAWSAGTGSFQPQHF. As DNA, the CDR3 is TGTGCCTGGAGTGCCGGGACAGGGTCATTTCAGCCCCAGCATTTT.

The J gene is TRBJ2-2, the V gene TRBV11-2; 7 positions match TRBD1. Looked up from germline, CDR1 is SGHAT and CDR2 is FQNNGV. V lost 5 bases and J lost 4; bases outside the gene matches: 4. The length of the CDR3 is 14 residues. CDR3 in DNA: TGTGCCAGCAGCGCCACAGGGGTCACCGGGGAGCTGTTTTTT. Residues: CASSATGVTGELFF.

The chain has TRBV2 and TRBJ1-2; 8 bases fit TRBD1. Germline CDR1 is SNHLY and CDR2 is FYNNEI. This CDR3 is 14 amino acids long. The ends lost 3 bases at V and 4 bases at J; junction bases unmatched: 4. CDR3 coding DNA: TGTGCCAGCAGTGAGATGGGACAGGCCTATGGCTACACCTTC. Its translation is CASSEMGQAYGYTF.

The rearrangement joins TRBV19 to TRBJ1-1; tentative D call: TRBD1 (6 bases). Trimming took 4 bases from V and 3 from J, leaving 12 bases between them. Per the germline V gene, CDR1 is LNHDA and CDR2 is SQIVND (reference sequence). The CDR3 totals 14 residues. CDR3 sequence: CASSTTTGYTEAFF. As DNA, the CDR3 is TGTGCCAGTAGTACCACGACAGGCTACACTGAAGCTTTCTTT.

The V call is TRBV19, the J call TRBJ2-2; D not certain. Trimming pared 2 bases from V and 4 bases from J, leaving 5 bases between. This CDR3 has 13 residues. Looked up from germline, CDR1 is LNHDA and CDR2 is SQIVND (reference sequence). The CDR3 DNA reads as TGTGCCAGTAGTATACAGGCCACCGGGGAGCTGTTTTTT. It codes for CASSIQATGELFF. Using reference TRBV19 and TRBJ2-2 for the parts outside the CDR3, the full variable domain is DGGITQSPKYLFRKEGQNVTLSCEQNLNHDAMYWYRQDPGQGLRLIYYSQIVNDFQKGDIAEGYSVSREKKESFPLTVTSAQKNPTAFYLCASSIQATGELFFGEGSRLTVL.

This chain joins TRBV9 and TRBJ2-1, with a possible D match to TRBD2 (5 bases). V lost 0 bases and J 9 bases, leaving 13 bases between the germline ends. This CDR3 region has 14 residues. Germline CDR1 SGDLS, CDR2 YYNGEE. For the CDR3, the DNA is TGTGCCAGCAGCGTAGATGTCGGGATGGCTGAGCAGTTCTTC. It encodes CASSVDVGMAEQFF.

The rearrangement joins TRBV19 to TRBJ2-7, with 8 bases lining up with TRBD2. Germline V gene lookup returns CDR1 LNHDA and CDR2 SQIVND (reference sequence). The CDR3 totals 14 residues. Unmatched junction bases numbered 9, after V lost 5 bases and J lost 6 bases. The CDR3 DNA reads TGTGCCAGTAGTCCGCAGGGGACTAGTCCCGAGCAGTACTTC. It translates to CASSPQGTSPEQYF.

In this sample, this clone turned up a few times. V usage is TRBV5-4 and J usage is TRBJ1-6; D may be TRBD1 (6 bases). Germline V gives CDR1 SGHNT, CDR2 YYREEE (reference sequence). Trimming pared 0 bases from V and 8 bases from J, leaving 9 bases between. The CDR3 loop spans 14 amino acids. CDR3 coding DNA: TGTGCCAGCAGCTTGGAGGCAGGGGATTCACCCCTCCACTTT. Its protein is CASSLEAGDSPLHF. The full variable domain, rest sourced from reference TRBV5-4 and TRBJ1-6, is ETGVTQSPTHLIKTRGQQVTLRCSSQSGHNTVSWYQQALGQGPQFIFQYYREEENGRGNFPPRFSGLQFPNYSSELNVNALELDDSALYLCASSLEAGDSPLHFGNGTRLTVT.

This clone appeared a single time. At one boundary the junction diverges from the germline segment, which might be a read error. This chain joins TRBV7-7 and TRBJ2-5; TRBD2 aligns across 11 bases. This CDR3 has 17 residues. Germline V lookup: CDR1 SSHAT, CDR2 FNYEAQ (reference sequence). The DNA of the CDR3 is TGTGCTAGCAGCCTCGGGGGTAGCGGGGGGGCCTCGGAGACCCAGTACTTC. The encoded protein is CASSLGGSGGASETQYF.

CDR3 nucleotides: TGTGCCAGCAGCTTAGTGGGAGGGGGGGAGCTGTTTTTT. Translation gives CASSLVGGGELFF. The chain uses TRBV7-2 and TRBJ2-2; TRBD2 aligns across 7 bases. Germline CDR1 SGHTA, CDR2 FQGNSA. This CDR3 region has 13 residues. V lost 1 base, J lost 8 bases, and 1 base stayed unmatched.

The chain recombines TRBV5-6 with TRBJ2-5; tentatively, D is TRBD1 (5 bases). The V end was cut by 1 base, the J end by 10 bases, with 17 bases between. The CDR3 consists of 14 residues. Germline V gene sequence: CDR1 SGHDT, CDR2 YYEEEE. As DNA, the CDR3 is TGTGCCAGCAGCTTGTTAGGCCGGCAGGGTGGCCAGTACTTC. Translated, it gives CASSLLGRQGGQYF.

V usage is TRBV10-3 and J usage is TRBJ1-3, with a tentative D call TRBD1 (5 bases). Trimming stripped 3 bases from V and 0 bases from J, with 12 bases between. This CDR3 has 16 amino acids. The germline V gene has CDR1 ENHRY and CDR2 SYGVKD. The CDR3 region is CAISDFGGPSGNTIYF. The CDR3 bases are TGTGCCATCAGTGATTTCGGGGGTCCCTCTGGAAACACCATATATTTT.